This T cell receptor beta chain was documented in a study of blood T cells in healthy people across ages. Germline V gene sequence: CDR1 MGHRA, CDR2 YSYEKL. The V gene lost 0 bases and the J gene lost 3 bases, with 11 bases spanning the gap. This CDR3 is built from 15 residues. Sample-barcoded 5' priming and a J-beta primer mix drove a second PCR of roughly 6 to 12 cycles. TCRdb analysed the 5' RACE reads with MiXCR anew, one entry per CDR3 protein. The sample records 1.4 million to 1.5 million distinct CDR3 sequences, roughly 40% being singletons. The specimen sequenced was blood. The receptor was derived from a young woman in good health. V usage is TRBV4-1 and J usage is TRBJ1-1, with a weak D call TRBD1 (5 bases). The CDR3 bases are TGCGCCAGCAGCCAAGAAAAGAGGGGTTACACTGAAGCTTTCTTT. It is translated as CASSQEKRGYTEAFF.